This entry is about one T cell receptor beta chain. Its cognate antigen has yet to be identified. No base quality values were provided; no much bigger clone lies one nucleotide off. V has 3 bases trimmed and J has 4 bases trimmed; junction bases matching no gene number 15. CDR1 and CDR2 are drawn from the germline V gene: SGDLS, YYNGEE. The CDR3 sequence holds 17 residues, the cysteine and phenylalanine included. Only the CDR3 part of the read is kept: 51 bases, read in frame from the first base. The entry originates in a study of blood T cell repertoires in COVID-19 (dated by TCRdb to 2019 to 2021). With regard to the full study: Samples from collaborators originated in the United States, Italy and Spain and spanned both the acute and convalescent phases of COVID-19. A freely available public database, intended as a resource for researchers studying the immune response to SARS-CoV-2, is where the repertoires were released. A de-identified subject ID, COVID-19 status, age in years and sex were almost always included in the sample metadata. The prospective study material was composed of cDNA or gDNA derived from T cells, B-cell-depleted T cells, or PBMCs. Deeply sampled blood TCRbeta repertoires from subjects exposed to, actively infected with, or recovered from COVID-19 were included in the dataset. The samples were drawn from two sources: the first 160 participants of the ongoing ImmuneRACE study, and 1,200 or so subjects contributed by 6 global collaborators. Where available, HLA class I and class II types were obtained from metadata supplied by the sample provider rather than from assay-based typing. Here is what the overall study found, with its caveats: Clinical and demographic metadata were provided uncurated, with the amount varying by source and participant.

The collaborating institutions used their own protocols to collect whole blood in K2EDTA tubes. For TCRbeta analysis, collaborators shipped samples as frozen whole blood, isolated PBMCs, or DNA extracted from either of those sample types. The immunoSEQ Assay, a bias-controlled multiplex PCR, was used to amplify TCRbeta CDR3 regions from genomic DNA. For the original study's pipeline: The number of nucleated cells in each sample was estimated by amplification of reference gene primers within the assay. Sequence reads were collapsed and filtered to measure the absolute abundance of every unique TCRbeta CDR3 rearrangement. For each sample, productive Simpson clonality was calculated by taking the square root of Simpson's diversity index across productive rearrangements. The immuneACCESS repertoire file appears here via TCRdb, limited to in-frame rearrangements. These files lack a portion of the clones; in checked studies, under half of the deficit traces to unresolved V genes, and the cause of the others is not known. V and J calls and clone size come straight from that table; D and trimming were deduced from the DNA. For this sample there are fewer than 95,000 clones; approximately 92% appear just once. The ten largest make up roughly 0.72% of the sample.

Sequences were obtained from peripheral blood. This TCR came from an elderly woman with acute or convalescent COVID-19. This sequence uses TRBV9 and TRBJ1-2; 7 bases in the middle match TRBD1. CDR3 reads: CASSAQGGAYISYGYTF. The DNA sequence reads TGTGCCAGCAGCGCCCAGGGGGGAGCCTATATTAGCTATGGCTACACCTTC.